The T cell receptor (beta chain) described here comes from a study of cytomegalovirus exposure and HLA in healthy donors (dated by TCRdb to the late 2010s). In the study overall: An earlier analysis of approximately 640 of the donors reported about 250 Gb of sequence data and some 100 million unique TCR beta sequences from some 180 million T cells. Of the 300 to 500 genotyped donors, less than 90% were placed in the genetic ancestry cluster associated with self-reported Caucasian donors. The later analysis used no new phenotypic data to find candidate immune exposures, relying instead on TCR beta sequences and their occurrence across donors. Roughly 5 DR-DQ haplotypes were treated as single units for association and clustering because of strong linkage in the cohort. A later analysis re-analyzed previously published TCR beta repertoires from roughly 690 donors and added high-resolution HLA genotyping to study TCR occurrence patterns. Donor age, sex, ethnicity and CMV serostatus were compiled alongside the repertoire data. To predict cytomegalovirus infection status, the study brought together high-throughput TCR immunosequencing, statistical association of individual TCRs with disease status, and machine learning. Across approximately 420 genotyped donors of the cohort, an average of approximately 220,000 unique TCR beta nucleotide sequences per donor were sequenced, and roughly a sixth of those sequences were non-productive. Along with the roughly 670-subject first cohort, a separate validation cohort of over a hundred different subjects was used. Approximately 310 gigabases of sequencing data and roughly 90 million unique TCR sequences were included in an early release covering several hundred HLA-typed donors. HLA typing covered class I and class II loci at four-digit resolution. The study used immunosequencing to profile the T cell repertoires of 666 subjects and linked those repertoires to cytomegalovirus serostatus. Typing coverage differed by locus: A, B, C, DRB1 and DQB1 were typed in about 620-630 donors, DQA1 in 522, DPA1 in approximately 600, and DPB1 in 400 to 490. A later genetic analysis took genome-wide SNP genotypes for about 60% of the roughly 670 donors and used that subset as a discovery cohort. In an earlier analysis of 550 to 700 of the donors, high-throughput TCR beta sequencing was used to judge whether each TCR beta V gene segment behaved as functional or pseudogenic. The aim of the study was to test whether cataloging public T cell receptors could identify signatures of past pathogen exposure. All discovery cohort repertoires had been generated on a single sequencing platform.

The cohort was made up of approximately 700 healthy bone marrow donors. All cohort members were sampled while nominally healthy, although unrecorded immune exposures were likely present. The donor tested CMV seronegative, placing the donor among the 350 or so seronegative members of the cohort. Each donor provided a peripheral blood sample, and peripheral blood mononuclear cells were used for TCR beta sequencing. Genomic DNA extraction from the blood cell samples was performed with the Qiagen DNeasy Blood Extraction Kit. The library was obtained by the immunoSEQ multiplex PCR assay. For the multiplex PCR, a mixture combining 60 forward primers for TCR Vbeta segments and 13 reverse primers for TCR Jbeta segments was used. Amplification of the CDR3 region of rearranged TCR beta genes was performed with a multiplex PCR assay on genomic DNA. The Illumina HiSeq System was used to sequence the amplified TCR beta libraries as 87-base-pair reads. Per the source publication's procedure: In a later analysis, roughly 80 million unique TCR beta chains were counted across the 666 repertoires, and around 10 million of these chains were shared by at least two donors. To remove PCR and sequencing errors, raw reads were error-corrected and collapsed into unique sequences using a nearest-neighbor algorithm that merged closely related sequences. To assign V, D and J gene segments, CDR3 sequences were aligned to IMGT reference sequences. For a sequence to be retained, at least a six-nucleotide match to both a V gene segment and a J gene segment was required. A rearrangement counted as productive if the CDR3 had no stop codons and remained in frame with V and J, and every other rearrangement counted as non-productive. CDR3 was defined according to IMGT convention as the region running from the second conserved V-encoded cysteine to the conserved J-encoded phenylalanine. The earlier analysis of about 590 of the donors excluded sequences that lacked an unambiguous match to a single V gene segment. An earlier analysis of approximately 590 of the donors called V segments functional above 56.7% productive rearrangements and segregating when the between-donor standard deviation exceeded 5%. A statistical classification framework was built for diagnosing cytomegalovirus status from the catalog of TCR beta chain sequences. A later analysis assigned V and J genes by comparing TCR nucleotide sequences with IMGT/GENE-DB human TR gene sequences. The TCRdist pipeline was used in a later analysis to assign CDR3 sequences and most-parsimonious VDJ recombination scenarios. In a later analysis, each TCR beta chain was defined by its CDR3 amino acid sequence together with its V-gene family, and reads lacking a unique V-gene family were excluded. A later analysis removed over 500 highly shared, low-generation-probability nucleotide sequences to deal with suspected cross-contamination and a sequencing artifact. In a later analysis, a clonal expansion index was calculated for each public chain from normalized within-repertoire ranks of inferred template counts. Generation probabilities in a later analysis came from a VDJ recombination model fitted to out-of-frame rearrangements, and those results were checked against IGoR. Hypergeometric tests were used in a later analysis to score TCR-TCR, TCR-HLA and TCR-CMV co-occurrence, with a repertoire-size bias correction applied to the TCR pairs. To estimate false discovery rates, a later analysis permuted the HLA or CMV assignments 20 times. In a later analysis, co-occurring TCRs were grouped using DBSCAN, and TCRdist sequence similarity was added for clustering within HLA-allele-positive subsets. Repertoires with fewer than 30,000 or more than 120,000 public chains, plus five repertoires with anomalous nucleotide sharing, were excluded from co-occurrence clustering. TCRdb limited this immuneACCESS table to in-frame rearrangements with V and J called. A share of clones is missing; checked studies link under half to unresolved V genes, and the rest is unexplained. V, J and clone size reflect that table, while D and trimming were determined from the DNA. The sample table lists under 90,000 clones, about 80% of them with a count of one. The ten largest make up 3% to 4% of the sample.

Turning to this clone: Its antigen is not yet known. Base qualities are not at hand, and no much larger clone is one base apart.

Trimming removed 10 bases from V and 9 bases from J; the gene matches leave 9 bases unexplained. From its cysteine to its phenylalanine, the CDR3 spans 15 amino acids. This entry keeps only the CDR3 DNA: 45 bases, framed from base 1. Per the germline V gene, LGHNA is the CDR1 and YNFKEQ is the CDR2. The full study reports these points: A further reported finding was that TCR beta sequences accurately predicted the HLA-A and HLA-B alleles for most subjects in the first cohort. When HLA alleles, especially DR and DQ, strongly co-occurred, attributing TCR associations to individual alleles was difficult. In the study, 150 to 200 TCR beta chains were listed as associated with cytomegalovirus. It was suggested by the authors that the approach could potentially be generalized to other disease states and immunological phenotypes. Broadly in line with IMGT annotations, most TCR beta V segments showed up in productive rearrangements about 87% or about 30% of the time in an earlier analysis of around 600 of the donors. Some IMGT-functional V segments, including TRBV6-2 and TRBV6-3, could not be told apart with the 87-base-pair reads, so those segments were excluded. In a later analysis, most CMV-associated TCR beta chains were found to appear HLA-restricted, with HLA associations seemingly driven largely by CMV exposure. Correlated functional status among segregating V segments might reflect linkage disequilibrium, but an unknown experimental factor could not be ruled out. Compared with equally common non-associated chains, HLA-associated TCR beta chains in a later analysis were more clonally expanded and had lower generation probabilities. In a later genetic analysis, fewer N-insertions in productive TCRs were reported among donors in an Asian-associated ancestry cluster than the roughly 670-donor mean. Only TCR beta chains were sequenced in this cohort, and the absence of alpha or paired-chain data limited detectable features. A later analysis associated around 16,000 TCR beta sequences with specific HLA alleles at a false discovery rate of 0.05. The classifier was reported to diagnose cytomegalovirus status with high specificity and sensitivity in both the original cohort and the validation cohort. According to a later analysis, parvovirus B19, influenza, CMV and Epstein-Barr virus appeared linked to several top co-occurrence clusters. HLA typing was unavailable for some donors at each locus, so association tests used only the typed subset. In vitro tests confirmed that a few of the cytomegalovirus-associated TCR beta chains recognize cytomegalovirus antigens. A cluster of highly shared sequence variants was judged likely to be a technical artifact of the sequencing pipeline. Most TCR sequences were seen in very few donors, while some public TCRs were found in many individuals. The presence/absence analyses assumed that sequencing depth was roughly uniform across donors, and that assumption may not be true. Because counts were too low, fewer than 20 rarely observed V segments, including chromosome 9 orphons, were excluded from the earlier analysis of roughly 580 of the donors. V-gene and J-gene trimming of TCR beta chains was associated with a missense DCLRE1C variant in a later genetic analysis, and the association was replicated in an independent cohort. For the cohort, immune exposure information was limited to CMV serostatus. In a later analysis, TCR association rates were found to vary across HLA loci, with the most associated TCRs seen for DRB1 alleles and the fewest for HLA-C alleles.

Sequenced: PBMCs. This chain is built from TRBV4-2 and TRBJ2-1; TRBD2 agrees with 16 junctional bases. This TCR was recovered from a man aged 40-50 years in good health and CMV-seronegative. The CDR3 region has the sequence CATQTGLAGGGEQFF. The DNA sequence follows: TGTGCCACCCAGACGGGACTAGCGGGGGGGGGTGAGCAGTTCTTC.